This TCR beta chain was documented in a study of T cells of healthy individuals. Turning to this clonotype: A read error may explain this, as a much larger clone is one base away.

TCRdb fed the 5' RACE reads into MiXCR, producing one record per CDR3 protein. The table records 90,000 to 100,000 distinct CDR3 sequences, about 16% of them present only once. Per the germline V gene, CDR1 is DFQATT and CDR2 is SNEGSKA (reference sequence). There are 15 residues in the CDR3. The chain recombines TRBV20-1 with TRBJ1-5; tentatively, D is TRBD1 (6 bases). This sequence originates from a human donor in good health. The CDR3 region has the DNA TGCAGTGCTCCGATCCAGGGGAATAGCAATCAGTCCCAGCATTTT. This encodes CSAPIQGNSNQSQHF.